The following is a T cell receptor (beta chain) sequence with its context. No antigen is known for it. The sample belongs to a study of regulatory and conventional T cells in RAG deficiency. Study observations and caveats: These Omenn syndrome Treg sorts may hold peripherally activated cells instead. Patient subsets had shorter CDR3s; Omenn Treg-Tconv overlap exceeded 80%. Control T-cell subsets had markedly higher Shannon entropy and lower Simpson indices than RAG-deficient patients.

Genomic DNA came from blood conventional CD4+ T cells gated CD25-low CD127-high. The protocol was immunoSEQ multiplex PCR, while the TCRdb copy is restricted to in-frame clones and leaves out a portion. This table has 25,000 to 35,000 clones, roughly 96% appearing once. The CDR3 sequence is 15 residues long. Germline-derived CDR1 and CDR2 are MGHRA and YSYEKL. V dropped 3 bases and J dropped 4 bases, with 14 bases sitting between them. This sample was shared with a second study, whose subject was regulatory T cells. From that second work: Primers: 52 TRBV forward and 13 TRBJ reverse. Skewed V and J usage and few unique V-J pairs marked patient repertoires, most in Tregs.

The receptor was derived from a human donor in good health. The sequencing input was CD25- CD4+ T cells sorted from blood. J is TRBJ2-3 and V is TRBV4-1; D perhaps matches TRBD1 (5 bases). The DNA for the CDR3 is TGCGCCAGCAGCCAGTCCGAAGGGGCCCCAGATACGCAGTATTTT. The encoded protein is CASSQSEGAPDTQYF.